This T cell receptor beta chain was sequenced for a study of identical twins. Study-level points and caveats: Within cord blood, abundant beta clonotypes carried fewer insertions, but memory repertoires showed no such trend.

Using its own MiXCR run on the 5' RACE reads, TCRdb lists one record per CDR3 protein. This table has 500,000 or so distinct CDR3 sequences, 13% to 15% appearing once. This clonotype was found many times. Antigen: not known. This CDR3 comprises 16 residues. V lost 5 bases to trimming and J lost 6 bases, with 17 bases between them. Germline lookup yields CDR1 SGHTA and CDR2 FQGNSA. This sample also belongs to another study, concerning yellow fever vaccine responses in identical twins.

This chain uses TRBV7-2 with TRBJ1-6; TRBD1 is a possible D gene (6 bases). Input material: CD4+ T cells sorted from blood. This sequence originates from a woman between 18 and 29 years old in good health. CDR3 nucleotides: TGTGCCAGCAGCCCCCGGGGGGCACAGAGTAATTCACCCCTCCACTTT. As protein: CASSPRGAQSNSPLHF.